The 26 T cell receptor beta chains given below trace back to one sample, sequenced in a study of T cells in Graves' hyperthyroidism and ophthalmopathy. Researchers took RNA transcripts and amplified the TCR beta CDR3 regions from them. With the HTBI primer set, the TCR CDR3 went through a first round of RT-PCR. TCRdb independently ran MiXCR on the multiplex PCR reads; one entry per CDR3 protein. Here the sample spans 500,000 to 750,000 distinct CDR3 sequences, roughly 46% being singletons. The sequenced sample consisted of peripheral blood or thyroid tissue (not recorded which). These receptors were collected from a woman aged 18-30 years with Graves' hyperthyroidism.

The chain carries TRBV19 and TRBJ2-7; D remains ambiguous. Germline lookup yields CDR1 LNHDA and CDR2 SQIVND (reference sequence). The CDR3 is made up of 15 amino acids. V was trimmed by 2 bases and J by 2 bases, leaving 13 bases between them. The CDR3 is CASSIMDGTTYEQYF. The CDR3 DNA reads as TGTGCCAGTAGTATAATGGACGGTACGACCTACGAGCAGTACTTC.

This clonotype was counted only a few times. The chain carries TRBV28 and TRBJ1-5; tentative D call: TRBD1 (6 bases). Germline loops: CDR1 MDHEN, CDR2 SYDVKM. Trimming stripped 1 base from V and 5 bases from J, with 12 bases between. This CDR3 contains 15 residues. CDR3 sequence reads: CASSLLGGIDQPQHF. The CDR3 DNA reads TGTGCCAGCAGTTTATTAGGGGGAATAGATCAGCCCCAGCATTTT.

This clonotype was detected a few times. This chain connects TRBV5-1 to TRBJ2-2, with no clear D. CDR3 length: 13 amino acids. Germline CDR1 SGHRS, CDR2 YFSETQ. Trimming pared 4 bases from V and 6 bases from J, leaving 10 bases between. CDR3 in DNA: TGCGCCAGCAGCCCCTTTACCCCCGGGGAGCTGTTTTTT. Its protein product is CASSPFTPGELFF.

This clonotype was observed many times. CDR3 loop: CASSSSTGRRGEKLFF. In nucleotides, the CDR3 is TGTGCCAGCAGCTCTTCAACTGGGCGTAGGGGGGAAAAACTGTTTTTT. V usage is TRBV7-9 and J usage is TRBJ1-4, with a possible D match to TRBD1 (6 bases). This CDR3 is built from 16 residues. V lost 4 bases and J lost 8, with 20 bases in between. Germline-derived CDR1 and CDR2 are SEHNR and FQNEAQ (reference sequence).

This clonotype was recorded many times. V and J are TRBV12-5 and TRBJ2-6; the D is unclear. The CDR3 totals 13 residues. Trimming left V 5 bases short and J 0 bases short, with 2 bases between. CDR1 is LGHNT and CDR2 is FRNRAP in the germline V gene. CDR3 bases: TGTGCTAGTGGTCCCTCTGGGGCCAACGTCCTGACTTTC. Residues: CASGPSGANVLTF.

Comments on this clonotype: One base away lies a much larger clone, so this may be a sequencing read error. This chain uses TRBV27 with TRBJ2-7, with D possibly TRBD2 on 6 matching bases. The CDR3 runs to 14 residues. The germline gives CDR1 MNHEY, CDR2 SMNVEV (reference sequence). V dropped 3 bases and J dropped 5 bases, with 14 bases sitting between them. CDR3: CASSLREDRHEQYF. CDR3 sequence (DNA): TGTGCCAGCAGTTTGAGGGAGGACCGCCACGAGCAGTACTTC.

In its sample, this clonotype was seen many times. V is TRBV9 and J is TRBJ2-7, with 8 bases aligning to TRBD2. The germline gives CDR1 SGDLS, CDR2 YYNGEE. V was pared by 4 bases and J by 1 base, with 13 bases of the junction left unmatched. This CDR3 is built from 17 residues. The CDR3 region is CASSPYSGKGLSYEQYF. DNA of the CDR3: TGTGCCAGCAGCCCCTATAGCGGGAAGGGCCTGTCCTACGAGCAGTACTTC. The full variable domain, its missing parts supplied by reference TRBV9 and TRBJ2-7, is DSGVTQTPKHLITATGQRVTLRCSPRSGDLSVYWYQQSLDQGLQFLIQYYNGEERAKGNILERFSAQQFPDLHSELNLSSLELGDSALYFCASSPYSGKGLSYEQYFGPGTRLTVT.

The V gene is TRBV6-5, the J gene TRBJ2-6; no firm D call. V gave up 8 bases and J gave up 4 bases, with 6 bases separating them. The length of the CDR3 is 12 residues. CDR1 and CDR2 (germline): MNHEY, SVGAGI. CDR3 coding DNA: TGTGCCAGCGGACCAGGGGCCAACGTCCTGACTTTC. Encoded protein: CASGPGANVLTF.

This clonotype has just one count. The V call is TRBV2, the J call TRBJ1-1, with D perhaps TRBD1 (5 bases). This CDR3 comprises 14 residues. Germline V lookup: CDR1 SNHLY, CDR2 FYNNEI. Trimming took 5 bases from V and 5 from J, leaving 15 bases between them. CDR3 sequence (DNA): TGTGCCAGCAGTCCACGGGGGGGGAGTACTGAAGCTTTCTTT. Protein sequence: CASSPRGGSTEAFF.

This chain connects TRBV20-1 to TRBJ1-4; a weak D match, TRBD1 (6 bases). The V gene's germline CDR1 is DFQATT and CDR2 SNEGSKA (reference sequence). The CDR3 is 16 amino acids. V was pared by 0 bases and J by 8 bases, with 19 bases between. In nucleotides, the CDR3 is TGCAGTGCTAGAGATCCCGGACGGGACACTGAAGAAAAACTGTTTTTT. Translated, it gives CSARDPGRDTEEKLFF.

The genes are TRBV18 and TRBJ2-6, with no clear D. From germline, CDR1 is KGHSH and CDR2 LQKENI. Trimming left V 5 bases short and J 0 bases short, with 11 bases between. This CDR3 contains 16 residues. The CDR3 spells CASSADRTSGANVLTF. CDR3 sequence (DNA): TGTGCCAGCTCAGCTGATAGGACCTCTGGGGCCAACGTCCTGACTTTC.

The genes are TRBV7-2 and TRBJ2-7; 11 bases fit TRBD2. CDR3 length: 15 amino acids. The germline V gene has CDR1 SGHTA and CDR2 FQGNSA. Trimming at V came to 1 base and at J to 6 bases, leaving 5 bases not matched to a gene. CDR3 region: CASSLDLTSGVEQYF. As DNA, the CDR3 is TGTGCCAGCAGCTTAGACCTGACTAGCGGGGTCGAGCAGTACTTC.

Ten or more counts support this clonotype. The chain is built from TRBV9 and TRBJ1-1; a weak D match, TRBD1 (5 bases). CDR1 and CDR2 from the germline V gene are SGDLS and YYNGEE. V shed 4 bases and J shed 5 bases, with 15 bases lying between them. The CDR3 runs 14 residues. The CDR3 DNA reads as TGTGCCAGCAGCTTAACAGGATCGGGGACTGAAGCTTTCTTT. Protein sequence: CASSLTGSGTEAFF.

The sample holds a few counts of this clonotype. The gene calls are TRBV24-1 and TRBJ2-6; possibly TRBD1 for D (6 bases). Trimming removed 2 bases at V and 4 bases at J, with 8 bases between. Germline-derived CDR1 and CDR2 are KGHDR and SFDVKD. CDR3 length: 15 residues. The CDR3 here is CATSDSGAGANVLTF. CDR3 DNA sequence: TGTGCCACCAGTGATTCAGGGGCCGGGGCCAACGTCCTGACTTTC.

The chain combines TRBV15 with TRBJ1-2, with D possibly being TRBD1 (5 bases). Germline CDR1 reads LNHNV; CDR2 reads YYDKDF (reference sequence). The CDR3 contains 14 residues. Trimming took 4 bases from V and 4 from J, leaving 13 bases between them. CDR3 DNA: TGTGCCACCAGCAAAGGGACCGCTACCTATGGCTACACCTTC. Amino acids: CATSKGTATYGYTF.

This sequence joins TRBV29-1 and TRBJ2-2; D perhaps matches TRBD1 (6 bases). Deletions cut 6 bases from V and 11 bases from J, with 19 bases between. From germline, CDR1 is SQVTM and CDR2 ANQGSEA. This CDR3 has 13 residues. The CDR3 DNA reads TGCAGCGTGGGACAAGCCTCCTACAATGAGCTGTTTTTT. It is translated as CSVGQASYNELFF.

This chain connects TRBV2 to TRBJ2-2; 12 bases match TRBD2. The ends lost 7 bases at V and 4 bases at J; junction bases unmatched: 16. There are 19 residues in the CDR3. Per germline, CDR1 SNHLY and CDR2 FYNNEI. In DNA form, the CDR3 reads TGTGCCAGCACCCTAGGGGGACTAGCGGGTCTGGGGGGCACCGGGGAGCTGTTTTTT. The encoded protein is CASTLGGLAGLGGTGELFF.

The chain has TRBV12-3 or TRBV12-4 and TRBJ2-5; D unresolved. The V end was cut by 6 bases, the J end by 5 bases, with 13 bases between. The CDR3 extends over 13 amino acids. CDR3 nucleotides: TGTGCCAGCAGCAAACGATTCGGTGAGACCCAGTACTTC. Translated: CASSKRFGETQYF.

Comment on this clonotype: Lacking the conserved final phenylalanine or tryptophan, this CDR3 likely reflects a read error. The chain is built from TRBV7-9 and TRBJ1-1, with 7 bases aligning to TRBD1. Germline CDR1 is SEHNR and CDR2 is FQNEAQ (reference sequence). This CDR3 has 14 residues. V trimming: 5 bases; J trimming: 4 bases; junction bases outside the gene matches: 7. Here the CDR3 DNA reads TGTGCCAGCAGCGCCGGGACAGCGATCACTGAAGCTTTCCTT. Translated, it gives CASSAGTAITEAFL.

This clonotype was observed at least ten times. J is TRBJ2-2 and V is TRBV6-4; 9 bases are shared with TRBD2. Germline V gives CDR1 MRHNA, CDR2 SNTAGT. CDR3 length: 16 residues. Trimming cost V 3 bases and J 1 base; bases outside gene matches: 3. The CDR3 nucleotides read TGTGCCAGCAGTGAATCAGCGGGAGGGAACACCGGGGAGCTGTTTTTT. Its protein product is CASSESAGGNTGELFF.

This clonotype was recorded many times. The rearrangement joins TRBV12-5 to TRBJ2-5; D gene unclear. Germline V gives CDR1 LGHNT, CDR2 FRNRAP. V was pared by 7 bases and J by 1 base, with 10 bases between. The CDR3 spans 13 residues. This chain's CDR3 is CASAIDTQETQYF. Written as DNA, the CDR3 is TGTGCTAGTGCCATAGACACCCAAGAGACCCAGTACTTC. The entire variable domain, with the rest obtained from reference TRBV12-5 and TRBJ2-5, is as follows: DARVTQTPRHKVTEMGQEVTMRCQPILGHNTVFWYRQTMMQGLELLAYFRNRAPLDDSGMPKDRFSAEMPDATLATLKIQPSEPRDSAVYFCASAIDTQETQYFGPGTRLLVL.

This clonotype was recorded many times. The rearrangement links TRBV27 to TRBJ2-5; possibly TRBD1 or TRBD2 for D (5 bases each). The length of the CDR3 is 13 residues. Trimming left V 5 bases short and J 4 bases short, with 11 bases between. Germline V gene lookup returns CDR1 MNHEY and CDR2 SMNVEV (reference sequence). The CDR3 nucleotides are TGTGCCAGCAGTGATGGGGCGGGAGAGACCCAGTACTTC. Its protein product is CASSDGAGETQYF.

In DNA form, the CDR3 reads TGTGCCAGCAGGACAGGGGATAACGGCTACACCTTC. As protein: CASRTGDNGYTF. The genes are TRBV18 and TRBJ1-2; TRBD1 aligns across 9 bases. This CDR3 has 12 residues. Looked up from germline, CDR1 is KGHSH and CDR2 is LQKENI. V dropped 8 bases and J dropped 8; count of bases not matched to a gene: 6.

This clonotype has just a few counts. The rearrangement links TRBV4-1 to TRBJ1-1; D is perhaps TRBD1 (5 bases). The CDR3 is 18 residues long. Trimming removed 0 bases from V and 0 bases from J, with 17 bases in between. Germline V gene data show CDR1 as MGHRA and CDR2 as YSYEKL. CDR3 sequence: CASSQDKGISLLNTEAFF. Here the CDR3 DNA reads TGCGCCAGCAGCCAAGATAAGGGGATCTCACTATTGAACACTGAAGCTTTCTTT.

This clonotype was counted ten times or more. The gene calls are TRBV15 and TRBJ1-5, with 9 bases matching TRBD1. Per the germline V gene, CDR1 is LNHNV and CDR2 is YYDKDF (reference sequence). The CDR3 runs 17 residues. V gave up 3 bases and J gave up 2 bases; unmatched junction bases: 8. The CDR3 coding sequence is TGTGCCACCAGCAGCCCGGGACAGGGAATCGGCAATCAGCCCCAGCATTTT. This codes for CATSSPGQGIGNQPQHF.

The chain carries TRBV12-3 or TRBV12-4 and TRBJ1-5; 7 bases match TRBD1. This CDR3 comprises 14 residues. Trimming removed 6 bases from V and 8 bases from J; junction bases left unmatched: 10. The CDR3 DNA reads as TGTGCCAGCAGACCCAATCGACAGGGTGAGCCCCAGCATTTT. Amino acid sequence: CASRPNRQGEPQHF.